The sequence of this T cell receptor beta chain was determined in a study of blood T cells in healthy people across ages (dated by TCRdb to between 2014 and 2016). Regarding the complete study: In model experiments, roughly one uniquely barcoded TCR beta cDNA molecule per two T cells was captured by template switching. Donors of different ages were randomly distributed across sequencing lanes to avoid experimental bias. Four age groups were formed from the donors: young (average roughly 16 years), middle-aged (approximately 42), aged (62) and long-lived (around 82). The study measured age-related changes in TCR beta repertoire diversity using deep sequencing normalized with unique cDNA molecular identifiers. Using the same blood draw, the study looked at two additional independent replicas of 1 million unique cDNA reads for two donors, one aged 18 to 30 and the other aged 80 or older.

Here is what the overall study found, with its caveats: As age increased, observed TCR beta diversity per million T cells dropped in a roughly linear way, and a significant reduction was already evident by age 40. Because profiling used bulk unsorted PBMCs, naive and antigen-experienced compartments could not be compared conclusively. Compared with the aged group, more naive CD4+ T cells, fewer expanded clones and increased TCR diversity were shown by the long-lived group, suggesting age selection. Total diversity estimates from one million sequenced T cells were considered lower bounds and underestimates. Observed TCR beta diversity correlated strongly with the percentage of naive T cells measured by flow cytometry. Donor CMV infection status was unknown, potentially confounding age-related changes in expanded clonotypes.

The library was produced with 5' RACE. Sequencing was carried out with an Illumina HiSeq 2500. A second PCR of 7 to 11 cycles was performed with a sample-barcoded 5' primer and a J-beta primer mix. A template-switch 5' adaptor carrying 12 random nucleotides introduced a unique molecular identifier onto each TCR beta cDNA molecule. At least 3 million CDR3-containing paired-end reads were obtained from each sample. First-strand cDNA was synthesized from all RNA with the Mint cDNA synthesis kit, primed by a TRBC-specific oligonucleotide. After uracil-DNA glycosylase treatment, a first 18-cycle PCR used universal primers M1SS and BC2_uni_R on all cDNA. The published analysis was carried out like this. Each sample was normalized by randomly selecting 1 million high-quality reads, each carrying a distinct molecular identifier. Reads sharing molecular identifiers were discarded rather than binned into consensus sequences. MiTCR, set to a Q25 quality threshold and the strictest error-elimination algorithm, was used for CDR3 identification, clonotype clustering and error correction. A nonparametric unseen species model with Euler transformation was used to estimate a lower bound on total TCR beta diversity. In TCRdb, the public reads were trimmed at Q25 with fastp and aligned with MiXCR, with productive beta chains retained. Rows with one shared CDR3 protein collapse into an entry with the most common genes and DNA. The V and J calls follow TCRdb's processing rather than the paper's. Counted in this sample were hundreds of thousands of distinct CDR3 sequences; under 65% of them appeared once. The ten largest clonotypes hold roughly 34% of the sample.

The cysteine opens and the phenylalanine closes a CDR3 of 16 amino acids. Just the 48-base CDR3 DNA is kept, in frame starting at base 1. V and J are truncated by 4 bases and 1 base respectively, leaving an intervening sequence of 17 bases. As encoded in the germline V gene, CDR1 is SGHRS while CDR2 is YFSETQ. Donors were a few dozen systemically healthy Caucasian individuals from Russia aged about 6 to 100 years. Each donor gave approximately 9.4 milliliters of peripheral blood, drawn into EDTA-treated Vacutainer tubes. Ficoll-Paque density-gradient centrifugation was used to isolate PBMCs, with at least 6 million obtained per sample. Total RNA was extracted from PBMCs with Trizol reagent, with at least 5 micrograms obtained per sample. Naive CD45RAhigh/CD27high T cell percentages were measured by flow cytometry on a PBMC aliquot from every donor. Comments on this clonotype: The specificity of this receptor is unknown. Qualities for individual bases were not recorded, and no much larger clone is one base off.

This TCR was sampled from a man between 60 and 75 years old in good health. Here the chain combines TRBV5-1 and TRBJ2-5; TRBD2 could be the D gene, as 7 bases match. Sequenced input: blood. Read as DNA, the sequence is TGCGCCAGCAGCCCCTGGTTGGGGGGGCCCCAAGAGACCCAGTACTTC. It translates to CASSPWLGGPQETQYF.